Each of the 20 T cell receptor beta chains below was sequenced from the same sample in a study of blood T cell repertoires in COVID-19. Profiled with immunoSEQ multiplex PCR; TCRdb holds only in-frame clones, not every one. The sample lists about 81,000 clones, less than 85% occurring once. The specimen was peripheral blood. These receptors were collected from a human donor in a cohort sampled during active COVID-19.

A word on this clone: One end of the junction varies from germline; a read error may be responsible. The chain combines TRBV2 with TRBJ2-7, with D possibly being TRBD1 (7 bases). This CDR3 has 14 residues. Germline CDR1 reads SNHLY; CDR2 reads FYNNEI. CDR3 loop: CASCDREVCYEQYF. The CDR3 DNA follows: TGTGCCAGCTGTGACAGGGAGGTCTGCTACGAGCAGTACTTC.

This sequence joins TRBV6-5 and TRBJ1-1; no definite D call. Germline V lookup: CDR1 MNHEY, CDR2 SVGAGI. This CDR3 has 15 residues. Trimming cost V 2 bases and J 4 bases, with 14 bases left between them. This CDR3 is CASSYDIYRSTEAFF. As DNA, the CDR3 is TGTGCCAGCAGTTACGATATTTATAGGAGCACTGAAGCTTTCTTT.

The chain links TRBV5-1 to TRBJ2-3, with 10 positions matching TRBD2. The junction had 5 bases not matched to a gene; V was cut back by 1 base and J by 3 bases. The V gene's germline CDR1 is SGHRS and CDR2 YFSETQ. The CDR3 has 16 amino acids. CDR3 sequence (DNA): TGCGCCAGCAGCTTGAATAGCGGGGGGCCGACAGATACGCAGTATTTT. Its protein product is CASSLNSGGPTDTQYF.

CDR3 bases: TGTGCCAGCAGCCTCCTTAATCAGCCCCAGCATTTT. Residues: CASSLLNQPQHF. The chain has TRBV7-2 and TRBJ1-5; no clear D gene. Germline loops: CDR1 SGHTA, CDR2 FQGNSA. The V end was cut by 5 bases, the J end by 4 bases, with 6 bases between. The CDR3 contains 12 residues.

The V and J genes are TRBV19 and TRBJ1-2; D gene uncertain. Trimming left V 3 bases short and J 4 bases short, with 18 bases between. Germline V lookup: CDR1 LNHDA, CDR2 SQIVND (reference sequence). The CDR3 totals 16 residues. CDR3: CASSIASGWNSYGYTF. Written as DNA, the CDR3 is TGTGCCAGTAGTATTGCATCGGGGTGGAATAGCTATGGCTACACCTTC.

This chain joins TRBV18 and TRBJ2-4; perhaps TRBD1 as D (8 bases). With 0 bases removed from V and 8 bases from J, the gap between germline ends came to 17 bases. CDR3 size: 16 residues. Germline CDR1 and CDR2: KGHSH and LQKENI. CDR3 nucleotides: TGTGCCAGCTCACCACCGTCTAGAACAGGGGGGGACATTCAGTACTTC. This codes for CASSPPSRTGGDIQYF.

V usage is TRBV28 and J usage is TRBJ2-2, with 7 bases that match TRBD1. V lost 9 bases and J lost 5; bases outside the gene matches: 6. This CDR3 region has 13 residues. Germline V gene data show CDR1 as MDHEN and CDR2 as SYDVKM. The DNA of the CDR3 is TGTGCCAGTTGGGACAGACAAACCGGGGAGCTGTTTTTT. Protein sequence: CASWDRQTGELFF.

The rearrangement links TRBV7-8 to TRBJ1-1; 9 nucleotides align to TRBD1. The J segment lost 6 bases and the V segment lost 5 bases, leaving 7 bases of the junction unmatched. Germline V gene sequence: CDR1 SGHVS, CDR2 FQNEAQ. The CDR3 runs to 14 residues. For the CDR3, the DNA is TGTGCCAGCAGCCTCTACAGGGGGCCCTCTGAAGCTTTCTTT. Amino acids: CASSLYRGPSEAFF.

In its sample, this clone was seen a few times. V and J are TRBV5-4 and TRBJ1-1; the match to TRBD1 covers 10 bases. After removal of 0 bases from V and 4 bases from J, the junction contained 12 bases not matched to a gene. The CDR3 is 18 amino acids. The germline V gene encodes CDR1 SGHNT and CDR2 YYREEE (reference sequence). The CDR3 sequence is CASSLDSTGGLWGTEAFF. The CDR3 region has the DNA TGTGCCAGCAGCTTGGACTCGACAGGGGGCCTGTGGGGCACTGAAGCTTTCTTT.

The chain links TRBV11-3 to TRBJ2-5; 8 bases align to TRBD1. The CDR3 covers 15 residues. Losses at the gene ends were 5 bases for V and 1 base for J; bases not matched to a gene: 6. Germline V gene sequence: CDR1 SGHNT, CDR2 YENEEA. Here the CDR3 DNA reads TGTGCCAGCAGCCCGGGACAGGCGGGCCAAGAGACCCAGTACTTC. Protein sequence: CASSPGQAGQETQYF.

The chain recombines TRBV19 with TRBJ2-5; tentative D call: TRBD2 (5 bases). Germline V gene data show CDR1 as LNHDA and CDR2 as SQIVND (reference sequence). Trimming left V 7 bases short and J 0 bases short, with 9 bases between. The CDR3 covers 13 residues. This chain's CDR3 is CASKPGYQETQYF. The CDR3 nucleotides are TGTGCCAGTAAACCGGGGTACCAAGAGACCCAGTACTTC.

The J gene is TRBJ2-5, the V gene TRBV4-2, with TRBD2 as a possible D gene (7 bases). The CDR3 has 14 residues. The V gene lost 5 bases and the J gene lost 5 bases, with 15 bases spanning the gap. Germline V gene sequence: CDR1 LGHNA, CDR2 YNFKEQ. CDR3 in DNA: TGTGCCAGCAGCTTCGCGGGGGCGGGGGAGACCCAGTACTTC. Encoded protein: CASSFAGAGETQYF.

The chain has TRBV2 and TRBJ1-1, with 7 bases aligning to TRBD1. The CDR3 has 13 amino acids. Germline values: CDR1 SNHLY, CDR2 FYNNEI. Germline trimming cut 8 bases from V and 5 bases from J; bases unmatched to any gene: 8. CDR3 nucleotides: TGTGCCAGCTTTAGGCAGGGGGGAACTGAAGCTTTCTTT. This sequence encodes CASFRQGGTEAFF.

The chain uses TRBV6-1 and TRBJ1-1, with D unclear. Germline V gene lookup returns CDR1 MNHNS and CDR2 SASEGT. V was shortened by 0 bases and J by 0 bases, with 8 bases between the two germline ends. The CDR3 spans 15 residues. The CDR3 DNA follows: TGTGCCAGCAGTGAAGCAGGAGGTATGAACACTGAAGCTTTCTTT. This encodes CASSEAGGMNTEAFF.

This chain links TRBV21-1 with TRBJ1-2; the tabulated D call, TRBD1, remains unverified against the DNA. TRBV21-1 is a recognized pseudogene. CDR3 length: 17 amino acids. The CDR3 sequence: CASSKVHRGRRPYGYTF. The CDR3, as DNA: TGTGCCAGCAGCAAAGTCCACAGGGGGCGCCGGCCCTATGGCTACACCTTC.

A note on this clone: This same CDR3 is encoded by further DNA sequences in the sample. J is TRBJ2-7 and V is TRBV5-4, with D maybe TRBD1 (6 bases). The germline CDR1 and CDR2 sequences are SGHNT and YYREEE (reference sequence). V shed 4 bases and J shed 0 bases, with 14 bases lying between them. The CDR3 runs 15 residues. The CDR3, as DNA: TGTGCCAGCAGCCCTCCGGGACAAGCCTCCTACGAGCAGTACTTC. Amino acid sequence: CASSPPGQASYEQYF. Together with reference TRBV5-4 and TRBJ2-7, the CDR3 gives the full variable domain: ETGVTQSPTHLIKTRGQQVTLRCSSQSGHNTVSWYQQALGQGPQFIFQYYREEENGRGNFPPRFSGLQFPNYSSELNVNALELDDSALYLCASSPPGQASYEQYFGPGTRLTVT.

The chain is built from TRBV5-5 and TRBJ1-5; TRBD1 matches at 7 bases. Germline V gene lookup returns CDR1 SGHKS and CDR2 YYEKEE (reference sequence). The CDR3 is 13 residues long. Losses at the gene ends were 4 bases for V and 4 bases for J; bases not matched to a gene: 2. As DNA, the CDR3 is TGTGCCAGCAGCCGGGACAGAAATCAGCCCCAGCATTTT. This encodes CASSRDRNQPQHF.

This chain links TRBV7-9 with TRBJ2-5, with 15 nucleotides matching TRBD2. There are 17 residues in the CDR3. Germline assignment: CDR1 SEHNR and CDR2 FQNEAQ (reference sequence). V was clipped by 6 bases and J by 2 bases; unmatched bases: 7. CDR3 in DNA: TGTGCCAGCAGACCAGGACTAGCGGGGGGGAGACAAGAGACCCAGTACTTC. As protein: CASRPGLAGGRQETQYF. Based on the CDR3 plus reference TRBV7-9 and TRBJ2-5, the full variable domain is DTGVSQNPRHKITKRGQNVTFRCDPISEHNRLYWYRQTLGQGPEFLTYFQNEAQLEKSRLLSDRFSAERPKGSFSTLEIQRTEQGDSAMYLCASRPGLAGGRQETQYFGPGTRLLVL.

The chain couples TRBV2 to TRBJ2-1; D possibly corresponds to TRBD1 (6 bases). The CDR3 covers 13 residues. Germline-derived CDR1 and CDR2 are SNHLY and FYNNEI. Trimming left V 6 bases short and J 8 bases short, with 14 bases between. CDR3 coding DNA: TGTGCCAGCAGCCTACTACAGGGCCATGAGCAGTTCTTC. Its translation is CASSLLQGHEQFF.

This chain connects TRBV7-9 to TRBJ1-1, with 8 bases fitting TRBD1. This CDR3 is 13 amino acids long. The ends lost 5 bases at V and 9 bases at J; junction bases unmatched: 8. Germline loops: CDR1 SEHNR, CDR2 FQNEAQ (reference sequence). This chain's CDR3 is CASSDGTGTKAFF. CDR3 in DNA: TGTGCCAGCAGCGATGGGACAGGAACGAAAGCTTTCTTT.